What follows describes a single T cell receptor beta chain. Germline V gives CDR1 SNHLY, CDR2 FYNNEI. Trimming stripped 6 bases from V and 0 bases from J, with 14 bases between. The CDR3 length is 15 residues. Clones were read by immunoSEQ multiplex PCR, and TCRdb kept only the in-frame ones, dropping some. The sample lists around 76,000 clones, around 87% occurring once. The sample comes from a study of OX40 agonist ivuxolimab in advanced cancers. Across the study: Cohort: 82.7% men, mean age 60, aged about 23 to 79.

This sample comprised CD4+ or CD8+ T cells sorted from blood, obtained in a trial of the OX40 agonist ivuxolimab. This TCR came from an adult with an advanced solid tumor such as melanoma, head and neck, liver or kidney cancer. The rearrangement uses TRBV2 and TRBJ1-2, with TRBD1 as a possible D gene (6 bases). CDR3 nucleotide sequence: TGTGCCAGCAGACTTAGGACAGAAGCTAACTATGGCTACACCTTC. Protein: CASRLRTEANYGYTF.